A selection of T cell receptor beta chains follows, all from one sample in a study of cytotoxic CD8 clonotypes in ibrutinib-treated CLL. Here immunoSEQ multiplex PCR was the method, and the copy in TCRdb shows in-frame clones only, minus some. Here the sample spans some 290,000 clones, 70% to 80% being singletons. The sample consisted of PBMCs, taken before ibrutinib treatment. The receptor set was obtained from a human donor with chronic lymphocytic leukemia. Each CDR3 is given with its conserved first and last residue. Each record gives: CDR3 protein, CDR3 DNA, V gene, D gene, clone size, J gene. The D gene is left open where the match is weak. The listing skips clone size in some rows; elsewhere it reads once, few, many or a size class.

CAWSRRASTDTQYF | TGTGCCTGGAGCCGTAGAGCTAGCACAGATACGCAGTATTTT | TRBV30 | NA | NA | TRBJ2-3
CASSLATGLTGNTIYF | TGTGCCAGCAGCTTAGCGACAGGGTTGACTGGAAACACCATATATTTT | TRBV5-4 | TRBD1 | NA | TRBJ1-3
CASSEFGGQGLTQYF | TGTGCCAGCAGTGAATTTGGGGGACAGGGCCTGACCCAGTACTTC | TRBV2 | TRBD1 | NA | TRBJ2-5
CASSAGQGPGETQYF | TGTGCCAGCAGTGCGGGACAGGGTCCCGGCGAGACCCAGTACTTC | TRBV2 | TRBD1 | once | TRBJ2-5
CASSLTRHDTQYF | TGTGCCAGCAGTCTTACCCGGCACGATACGCAGTATTTT | TRBV28 | NA | NA | TRBJ2-3
CASSFMGDTEETQYF | TGCGCCAGCAGCTTCATGGGAGATACCGAAGAGACCCAGTACTTC | TRBV5-1 | NA | NA | TRBJ2-5
CASSLMASGGRDTQYF | TGTGCCAGCAGCTTAATGGCTAGCGGAGGGAGAGATACGCAGTATTTT | TRBV7-3 | TRBD2 | NA | TRBJ2-3
CASSHNSGVSYEQYF | TGCGCCAGCAGCCACAATAGCGGGGTCTCCTACGAGCAGTACTTC | TRBV4-1 | TRBD2 | NA | TRBJ2-7
CASSLGDRGSGYEQYF | TGTGCCAGCAGCTTAGGGGACAGGGGTAGTGGGTACGAGCAGTACTTC | TRBV7-9 | TRBD1 | NA | TRBJ2-7
CASSPRAVMNTEAFF | TGTGCCAGCAGTCCACGCGCAGTAATGAACACTGAAGCTTTCTTT | TRBV27 | NA | NA | TRBJ1-1
CASSPTGTDTQYF | TGTGCCAGCAGCCCCACGGGCACAGATACGCAGTATTTT | TRBV7-2 | NA | few | TRBJ2-3
CASSTLTRGVAVQYF | TGTGCCAGCAGTACTCTTACTAGAGGGGTGGCGGTGCAGTACTTC | TRBV28 | NA | NA | TRBJ2-7
CASSTRKGHNYGYTF | TGTGCCAGCAGCACCCGAAAGGGGCATAACTATGGCTACACCTTC | TRBV7-2 | NA | once | TRBJ1-2
CASSLEMGTGEAFF | TGCGCCAGCAGCTTGGAAATGGGGACGGGTGAAGCTTTCTTT | TRBV5-1 | NA | NA | TRBJ1-1
CASSQVAFGQEPYGYTF | TGCGCCAGCAGCCAAGTCGCGTTCGGACAGGAGCCCTATGGCTACACCTTC | TRBV4-1 | TRBD1 | few | TRBJ1-2
CASSLVPNYYEQYF | TGTGCCAGCAGCTTAGTACCTAACTACTACGAGCAGTACTTC | TRBV11-2 | NA | NA | TRBJ2-7
CVRSSSGLAKVSYEQYF | TGTGTCAGAAGCTCCTCCGGACTAGCAAAAGTCTCCTACGAGCAGTACTTC | TRBV7-5 | NA | NA | TRBJ2-7
CASSVGADTQYF | TGCGCCAGCTCCGTTGGGGCAGATACGCAGTATTTT | TRBV5-1 | NA | NA | TRBJ2-3
CASSLGSGVNEQFF | TGTGCTAGCAGCTTAGGGTCAGGGGTCAATGAGCAGTTCTTC | TRBV7-7 | NA | NA | TRBJ2-1
CASSTWTSGSYEQYF | TGTGCCAGCAGCACTTGGACTAGCGGATCCTACGAGCAGTACTTC | TRBV7-2 | TRBD2 | few | TRBJ2-7
CASSLAFFNIVRATEAFF | TGTGCCAGCAGCTTGGCCTTTTTCAATATCGTCAGGGCCACTGAAGCTTTCTTT | TRBV5-6 | NA | NA | TRBJ1-1
CASSRGRGSTNEKLFF | TGTGCCAGCTCAAGGGGCAGGGGGTCGACTAATGAAAAACTGTTTTTT | TRBV18 | TRBD1 | NA | TRBJ1-4
CASSNGGTSGYNEQFF | TGTGCCAGCAGTAACGGAGGGACTAGCGGATACAATGAGCAGTTCTTC | TRBV27 | TRBD2 | NA | TRBJ2-1
CAISEEGVETQYF | TGTGCCATCAGTGAAGAGGGCGTGGAGACCCAGTACTTC | TRBV10-3 | NA | NA | TRBJ2-5
CAWSRTTGGPPGQYF | TGTGCCTGGAGTAGAACGACAGGGGGCCCGCCGGGCCAGTACTTC | TRBV30 | TRBD1 | few | TRBJ2-7
CASSDGRQETQYF | TGTGCCAGCAGCGATGGACGGCAAGAGACCCAGTACTTC | TRBV7-8 | NA | NA | TRBJ2-5
CASSYVANEQYF | TGTGCCAGCAGTTATGTTGCTAACGAGCAGTACTTC | TRBV6-6 | NA | once | TRBJ2-7
CASSQDRPYEQYF | TGTGCCAGCAGCCAGGACAGGCCTTACGAGCAGTACTTC | TRBV2 | TRBD1 | NA | TRBJ2-7
CAWSTAAGTAYEQYF | TGTGCCTGGAGTACCGCCGCCGGGACCGCCTACGAGCAGTACTTC | TRBV30 | NA | NA | TRBJ2-7
CASSVGAGAGDTQYF | TGTGCCAGCAGCGTAGGGGCGGGAGCAGGAGATACGCAGTATTTT | TRBV9 | TRBD2 | NA | TRBJ2-3
CASSIGGSTYNEQFF | TGTGCCAGCAGCATCGGGGGTTCCACCTACAATGAGCAGTTCTTC | TRBV13 | NA | few | TRBJ2-1
CASSIGPTDEQFF | TGTGCCAGCAGCATCGGGCCCACGGATGAGCAGTTCTTC | TRBV5-6 | NA | few | TRBJ2-1
CAGHPQEHSYEQYF | TGTGCCGGCCACCCACAGGAGCACTCCTACGAGCAGTACTTC | TRBV6-5 | NA | NA | TRBJ2-7
CASSGNRDRAGELFF | TGCGCCAGCAGCGGAAACCGGGACAGGGCCGGGGAGCTGTTTTTT | TRBV5-1 | TRBD1 | once | TRBJ2-2
CASSLIAGEVGELFF | TGTGCCAGCAGCTTAATAGCGGGAGAGGTCGGGGAGCTGTTTTTT | TRBV11-2 | TRBD2 | NA | TRBJ2-2
CASRPPGLAGYNEQFF | TGTGCCAGCAGACCGCCGGGACTAGCGGGATACAATGAGCAGTTCTTC | TRBV28 | TRBD2 | NA | TRBJ2-1
CASSPANYGYTF | TGTGCCAGCAGCCCAGCTAACTATGGCTACACCTTC | TRBV5-6 | NA | NA | TRBJ1-2
CASSLGGGDETQYF | TGCGCCAGCAGCTTGGGCGGGGGCGATGAGACCCAGTACTTC | TRBV5-1 | NA | few | TRBJ2-5
CASSVDRGTDTQYF | TGCGCCAGCAGCGTTGACAGGGGCACAGATACGCAGTATTTT | TRBV5-1 | TRBD1 | NA | TRBJ2-3
CASSLGTGIVSTEAFF | TGTGCCAGCAGCTTAGGGACGGGGATAGTGAGCACTGAAGCTTTCTTT | TRBV7-2 | NA | NA | TRBJ1-1